The 4 T cell receptor beta chains listed next were all sequenced from one sample in a study of shared clonotypes between healthy human individuals. The data were produced by immunoSEQ multiplex PCR, yet TCRdb's version contains in-frame clones alone and is incomplete. The table has some 2.1 million clones, about 95% seen once. Naive CD8 cells comprised CD45RO-negative, CCR7-positively selected cells, excluding terminally differentiated effector memory CD45RA+ cells. Sequenced sample: naive CD8+ T cells sorted from blood. Every receptor here comes from a man younger than 35 in good health.

The V call is TRBV7-8, the J call TRBJ2-3; TRBD2 matches 13 bases. CDR1 is SGHVS and CDR2 is FQNEAQ in the germline V gene. Losses at the gene ends were 7 bases for V and 3 bases for J; bases not matched to a gene: 4. This CDR3 has 15 residues. The CDR3 region has the DNA TGTGCCAGCACCCTACTAGCGGGAGGGACAGATACGCAGTATTTT. Its translation: CASTLLAGGTDTQYF.

This clone was found a few times. The chain recombines TRBV4-1 with TRBJ1-6; the D is unclear. This CDR3 is built from 13 residues. Germline V CDR1 and CDR2: MGHRA, YSYEKL. V was clipped by 0 bases and J by 9 bases, with 6 bases between them. Here the CDR3 reads CASSQEVGSPLHF. The DNA of the CDR3 is TGCGCCAGCAGCCAAGAAGTAGGTTCACCCCTCCACTTT.

This clone has only one observation. The V call is TRBV2, the J call TRBJ2-4; 14 bases are shared with TRBD2. After removal of 7 bases from V and 2 bases from J, the junction contained 10 bases not matched to a gene. The CDR3 has 18 amino acids. CDR1 and CDR2 from the germline V gene are SNHLY and FYNNEI. CDR3 sequence reads: CASNDPGTSGRPKNIQYF. As DNA, the CDR3 is TGTGCCAGCAACGACCCGGGGACTAGCGGGAGACCCAAAAACATTCAGTACTTC.

The genes are TRBV5-6 and TRBJ2-3, with 8 bases lining up with TRBD2. Germline V gene data show CDR1 as SGHDT and CDR2 as YYEEEE. The CDR3 is 17 residues long. The junction had 16 bases not matched to a gene; V was cut back by 4 bases and J by 6 bases. In nucleotides, the CDR3 is TGTGCCAGCAGCCGAAGGTTGGCGGGAGGCGCACAGGATACGCAGTATTTT. Protein: CASSRRLAGGAQDTQYF. Variable domain in full (rest from reference TRBV5-6 and TRBJ2-3): DAGVTQSPTHLIKTRGQQVTLRCSPKSGHDTVSWYQQALGQGPQFIFQYYEEEERQRGNFPDRFSGHQFPNYSSELNVNALLLGDSALYLCASSRRLAGGAQDTQYFGPGTRLTVL.